The 12 T cell receptor beta chains listed next were all sequenced from one sample in a study of T-cell memory formation after mild COVID-19. In TCRdb, the 5' RACE reads were re-called with MiXCR into one record per CDR3 protein. The sample lists 470,000 or so distinct CDR3 sequences, about 20% seen once, with around a fifth in the top ten. Sequencing was carried out using PBMCs or a T cell subset sorted from them (not recorded which). All receptors derive from a man aged 18 to 29 who had mild COVID-19 (a few samples of this study predate the infection). Cell type and time point are not known.

V gene TRBV5-6 combines with J gene TRBJ2-3; 7 nucleotides align to TRBD1. The CDR3 is 15 residues long. V trimming: 6 bases; J trimming: 2 bases; junction bases outside the gene matches: 9. The germline V gene has CDR1 SGHDT and CDR2 YYEEEE. The CDR3 DNA sequence: TGTGCCAGCAACAAAGCACAGGGGTACACAGATACGCAGTATTTT. Protein: CASNKAQGYTDTQYF.

The V and J genes are TRBV20-1 and TRBJ2-1; weak D call: TRBD2 (5 bases). Deletions cut 5 bases from V and 3 bases from J, with 17 bases between. Germline CDR1 is DFQATT and CDR2 is SNEGSKA (reference sequence). The length of the CDR3 is 15 residues. The CDR3 region is CSADRRPRDYNEQFF. The CDR3 region has the DNA TGCAGTGCTGACCGCCGCCCCCGGGACTACAATGAGCAGTTCTTC.

V gene TRBV12-3 or TRBV12-4 combines with J gene TRBJ1-1; D possibly corresponds to TRBD1 (5 bases). Trimming took 5 bases from V and 7 from J, leaving 26 bases between them. The CDR3 spans 17 residues. In DNA, the CDR3 is TGTGCCAGCAGTCTGGCATGGAGAGACCTGGGGGATGGTGAAGCTTTCTTT. Translation: CASSLAWRDLGDGEAFF.

This clonotype turned up a few times. The CDR3 DNA follows: TGTGCCAGCAGCCAAGATAATGGAGGCCCCAATGAGCAGTTCTTC. Encoded protein: CASSQDNGGPNEQFF. V usage is TRBV4-2 and J usage is TRBJ2-1; TRBD2 is a possible D gene (5 bases). CDR1 is LGHNA and CDR2 is YNFKEQ in the germline V gene. The CDR3 is 15 residues long. Between the trimmed V and J ends, which lost 0 bases and 6 bases, there was a span of 12 bases.

The chain combines TRBV5-1 with TRBJ2-7, with D perhaps TRBD1 (5 bases). Germline lookup yields CDR1 SGHRS and CDR2 YFSETQ. The V end lost 0 bases, the J end lost 5 bases, and 18 bases lay between the germline ends. This CDR3 contains 16 residues. This CDR3 reads CASSLAVRTSLDEQYF. CDR3 DNA: TGCGCCAGCAGCTTGGCCGTCAGGACATCTCTGGACGAGCAGTACTTC.

The chain links TRBV12-3 or TRBV12-4 to TRBJ1-2; D is unresolved. The V end lost 2 bases, the J end lost 8 bases, and 9 bases lay between the germline ends. This CDR3 comprises 12 residues. The CDR3: CASSLLGDGYTF. The CDR3 DNA reads as TGTGCCAGCAGTTTACTGGGAGACGGCTACACCTTC.

The rearrangement joins TRBV20-1 to TRBJ1-1, with a weak D call TRBD1 (5 bases). CDR3 length equals 13 residues. V was clipped by 0 bases and J by 6 bases, with 11 bases between them. Germline V gene sequence: CDR1 DFQATT, CDR2 SNEGSKA (reference sequence). Here the CDR3 reads CSARDAGRAEAFF. As DNA, the CDR3 is TGCAGTGCTAGAGACGCAGGGAGGGCTGAAGCTTTCTTT.

The rearrangement joins TRBV5-1 to TRBJ2-1; 7 bases match TRBD1. The CDR3 loop spans 15 amino acids. With V trimmed by 7 bases and J by 3 bases, 10 bases remained unmatched. Germline V CDR1 and CDR2: SGHRS, YFSETQ. The CDR3 protein is CASGRDSRYYNEQFF. Written as DNA, the CDR3 is TGCGCCAGCGGCCGGGACAGCAGGTACTACAATGAGCAGTTCTTC.

The chain recombines TRBV7-6 with TRBJ2-1; D is ambiguous. V lost 4 bases and J lost 1, with 14 bases in between. The CDR3 has 16 residues. Looked up from germline, CDR1 is SGHVS and CDR2 is FNYEAQ. CDR3 sequence reads: CASSSEAGESYNEQFF. CDR3 in DNA: TGTGCCAGCAGCTCAGAGGCTGGGGAATCCTACAATGAGCAGTTCTTC.

This clonotype was observed a few times. The rearrangement links TRBV2 to TRBJ1-6, with D unresolved. Germline V CDR1 and CDR2: SNHLY, FYNNEI. The CDR3 totals 12 residues. The V and J ends lost 6 bases and 10 bases respectively, with 10 bases between them. DNA of the CDR3: TGTGCCAGCAGCGGAGACATATCACCCCTCCACTTT. This translates into CASSGDISPLHF.

This chain links TRBV28 with TRBJ2-1; TRBD2 agrees at 13 bases. There are 18 residues in the CDR3. The ends lost 6 bases at V and 0 bases at J; junction bases unmatched: 8. Germline CDR1 is MDHEN and CDR2 is SYDVKM. The CDR3 spells CASSRVGLAGFSYNEQFF. The CDR3 bases are TGTGCCAGCAGCCGCGTGGGACTAGCGGGGTTCTCCTACAATGAGCAGTTCTTC.

This clonotype was seen a handful of times. The rearrangement uses TRBV7-6 and TRBJ2-1; TRBD2 aligns across 13 bases. In germline, CDR1 is SGHVS, CDR2 FNYEAQ. The CDR3 spans 16 residues. Germline trimming cut 5 bases from V and 9 bases from J; bases unmatched to any gene: 10. The CDR3 region is CASSKLGLAGLGEQFF. The CDR3 DNA sequence: TGTGCCAGCAGCAAGTTGGGACTAGCGGGGCTGGGTGAGCAGTTCTTC.